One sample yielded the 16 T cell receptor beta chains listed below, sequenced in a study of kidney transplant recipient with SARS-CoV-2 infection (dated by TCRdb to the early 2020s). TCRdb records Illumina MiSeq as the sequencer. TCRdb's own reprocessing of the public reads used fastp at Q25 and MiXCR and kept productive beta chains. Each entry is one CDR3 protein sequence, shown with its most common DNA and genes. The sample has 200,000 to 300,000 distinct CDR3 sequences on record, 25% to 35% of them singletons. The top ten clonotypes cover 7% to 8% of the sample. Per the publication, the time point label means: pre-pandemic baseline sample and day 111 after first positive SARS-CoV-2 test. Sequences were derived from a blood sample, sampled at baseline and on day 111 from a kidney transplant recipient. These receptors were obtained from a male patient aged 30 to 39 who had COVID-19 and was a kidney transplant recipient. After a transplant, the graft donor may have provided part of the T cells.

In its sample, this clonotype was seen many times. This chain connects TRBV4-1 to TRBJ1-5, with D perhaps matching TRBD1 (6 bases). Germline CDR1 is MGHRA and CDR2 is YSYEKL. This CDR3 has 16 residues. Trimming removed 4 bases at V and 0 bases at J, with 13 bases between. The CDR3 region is CASSRRGDYSNQPQHF. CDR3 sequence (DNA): TGCGCCAGCAGCCGCAGGGGCGATTATAGCAATCAGCCCCAGCATTTT.

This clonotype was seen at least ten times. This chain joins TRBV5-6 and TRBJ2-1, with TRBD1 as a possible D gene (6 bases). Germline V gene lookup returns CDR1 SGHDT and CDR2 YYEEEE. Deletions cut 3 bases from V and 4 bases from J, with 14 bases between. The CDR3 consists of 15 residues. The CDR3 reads CASSYTGSGYNEQFF. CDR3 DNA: TGTGCCAGCAGCTACACAGGGTCTGGATACAATGAGCAGTTCTTC.

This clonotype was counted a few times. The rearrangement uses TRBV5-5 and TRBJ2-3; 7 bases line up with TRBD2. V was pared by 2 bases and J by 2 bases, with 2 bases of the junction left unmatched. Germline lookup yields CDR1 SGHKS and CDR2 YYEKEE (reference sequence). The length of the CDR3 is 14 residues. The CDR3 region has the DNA TGTGCCAGCAGCTTCGGACTAGTCACAGATACGCAGTATTTT. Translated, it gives CASSFGLVTDTQYF.

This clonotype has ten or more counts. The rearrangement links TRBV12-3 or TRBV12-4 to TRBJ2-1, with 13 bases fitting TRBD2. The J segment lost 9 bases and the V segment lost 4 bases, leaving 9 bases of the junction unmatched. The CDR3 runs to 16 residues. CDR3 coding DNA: TGTGCCAGCAGTTCCGCCGGGACTAGCGGGAAGGGTGAGCAGTTCTTC. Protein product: CASSSAGTSGKGEQFF.

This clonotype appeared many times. CDR3: CASSPRFLTNTGELFF. CDR3 DNA sequence: TGTGCCAGCTCACCACGTTTTTTGACCAACACCGGGGAGCTGTTTTTT. The chain couples TRBV18 to TRBJ2-2, with D unresolved. Trimming took off 1 base at V and 2 bases at J, with 11 bases between the two ends. CDR3 length equals 16 residues. Germline V gene sequence: CDR1 KGHSH, CDR2 LQKENI.

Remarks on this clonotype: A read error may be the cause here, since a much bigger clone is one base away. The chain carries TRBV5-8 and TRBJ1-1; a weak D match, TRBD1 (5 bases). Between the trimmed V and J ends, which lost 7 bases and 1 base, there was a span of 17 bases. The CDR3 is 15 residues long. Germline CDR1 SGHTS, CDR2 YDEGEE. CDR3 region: CASGPTDTQNTEAFF. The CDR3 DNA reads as TGTGCCAGCGGCCCGACGGACACCCAGAACACTGAAGCTTTCTTT.

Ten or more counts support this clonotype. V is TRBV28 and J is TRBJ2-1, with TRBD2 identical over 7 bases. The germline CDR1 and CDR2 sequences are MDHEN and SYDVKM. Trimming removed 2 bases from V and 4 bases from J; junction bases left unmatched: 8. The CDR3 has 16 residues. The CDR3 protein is CASSLASSGDYNEQFF. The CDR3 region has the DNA TGTGCCAGCAGTTTAGCATCTAGCGGTGATTACAATGAGCAGTTCTTC.

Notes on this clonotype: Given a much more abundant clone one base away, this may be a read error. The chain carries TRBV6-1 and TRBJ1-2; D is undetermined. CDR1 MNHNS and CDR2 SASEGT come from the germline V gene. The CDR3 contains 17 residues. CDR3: CAGSHERECRKTYGYTF. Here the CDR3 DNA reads TGTGCCGGCAGTCATGAAAGGGAATGTAGAAAGACCTATGGCTACACCTTC.

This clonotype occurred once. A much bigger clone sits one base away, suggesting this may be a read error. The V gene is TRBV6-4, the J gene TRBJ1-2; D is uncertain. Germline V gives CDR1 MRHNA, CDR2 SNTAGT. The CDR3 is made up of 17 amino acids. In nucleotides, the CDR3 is TGTGCCAGCAGTCATGTCTGCTCACACGGAAAGACCTATGACTACACCTTC. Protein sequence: CASSHVCSHGKTYDYTF.

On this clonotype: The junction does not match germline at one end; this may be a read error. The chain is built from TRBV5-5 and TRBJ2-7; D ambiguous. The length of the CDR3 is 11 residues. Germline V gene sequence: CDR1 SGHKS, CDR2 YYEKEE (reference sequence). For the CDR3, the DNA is TGTGCCAACAGCTTCTTAGGCGAGCAGTACTTC. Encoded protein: CANSFLGEQYF.

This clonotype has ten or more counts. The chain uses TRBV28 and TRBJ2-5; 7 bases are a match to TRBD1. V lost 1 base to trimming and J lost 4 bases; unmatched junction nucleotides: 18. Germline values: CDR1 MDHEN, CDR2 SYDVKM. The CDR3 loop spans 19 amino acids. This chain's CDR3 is CASSLLGYGLGGRGETQYF. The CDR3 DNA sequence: TGTGCCAGCAGTTTATTGGGTTATGGTTTAGGGGGCAGGGGAGAGACCCAGTACTTC.

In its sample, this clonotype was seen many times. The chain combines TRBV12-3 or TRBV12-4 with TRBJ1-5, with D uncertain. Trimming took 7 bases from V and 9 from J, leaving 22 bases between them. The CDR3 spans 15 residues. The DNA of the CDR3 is TGTGCCAGCACCAAATATGGCTCCTCGGAAGGGCCCCAGCATTTT. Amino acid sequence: CASTKYGSSEGPQHF.

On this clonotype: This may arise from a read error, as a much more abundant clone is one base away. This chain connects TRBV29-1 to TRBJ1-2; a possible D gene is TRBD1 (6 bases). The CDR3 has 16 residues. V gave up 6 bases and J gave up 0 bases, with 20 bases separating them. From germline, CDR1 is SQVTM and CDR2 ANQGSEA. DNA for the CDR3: TGCAGCGTCGCGCGCGGACAGCGCACTACTAACTATGGCTACACCTTC. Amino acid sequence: CSVARGQRTTNYGYTF.

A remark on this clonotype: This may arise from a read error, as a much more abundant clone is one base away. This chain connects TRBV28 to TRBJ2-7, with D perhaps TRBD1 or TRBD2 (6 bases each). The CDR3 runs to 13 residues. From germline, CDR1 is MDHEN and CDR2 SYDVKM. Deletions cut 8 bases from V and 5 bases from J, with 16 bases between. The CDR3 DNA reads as TGTGCCAGCCTCCCAAGGGGGGTCGACGAGCAGTACTTC. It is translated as CASLPRGVDEQYF.

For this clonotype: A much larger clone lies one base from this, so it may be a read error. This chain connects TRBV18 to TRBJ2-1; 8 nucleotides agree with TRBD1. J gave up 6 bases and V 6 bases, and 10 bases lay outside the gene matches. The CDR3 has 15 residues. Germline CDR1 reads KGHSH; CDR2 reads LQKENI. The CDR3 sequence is CASSLQGGACNEQFF. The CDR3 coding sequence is TGTGCCAGCTCGTTACAGGGGGGCGCCTGCAATGAGCAGTTCTTC.

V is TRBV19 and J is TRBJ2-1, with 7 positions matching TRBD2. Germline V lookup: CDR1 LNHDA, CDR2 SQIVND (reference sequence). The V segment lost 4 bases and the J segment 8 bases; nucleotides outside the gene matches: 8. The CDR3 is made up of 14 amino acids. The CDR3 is CASSTQNGRDEQFF. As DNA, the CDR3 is TGTGCCAGTAGTACTCAAAATGGGAGGGATGAGCAGTTCTTC.